This T cell receptor (beta chain) was sequenced for a study of cytomegalovirus exposure and HLA in healthy donors. Study outcomes and limitations: In presence/absence analyses, roughly uniform sequencing depth across donors was assumed.

Donors counted as nominally healthy when sampled, yet unrecorded immune exposures were likely. Primers included in the PCR were 60 Vbeta and 13 Jbeta primers. Some clones are missing from TCRdb's copy, which holds only in-frame ones; the method was immunoSEQ multiplex PCR. The table lists around 130,000 clones, 60% to 80% of them singletons. On this clone itself: Its target is not known.

The sequenced sample consisted of PBMCs. This clonotype originated in a woman under 40 in good health and CMV-seronegative.

CDR3 residues: CASSLTRSTYEQYF. As DNA, the CDR3 is TGTGCCAGCAGCCTCACTCGCTCAACCTACGAGCAGTACTTC. The rearrangement uses TRBV7-2 and TRBJ2-7, with D uncertain. This CDR3 has 14 residues. Germline V gives CDR1 SGHTA, CDR2 FQGNSA. Trimming pared 5 bases from V and 2 bases from J, leaving 13 bases between.